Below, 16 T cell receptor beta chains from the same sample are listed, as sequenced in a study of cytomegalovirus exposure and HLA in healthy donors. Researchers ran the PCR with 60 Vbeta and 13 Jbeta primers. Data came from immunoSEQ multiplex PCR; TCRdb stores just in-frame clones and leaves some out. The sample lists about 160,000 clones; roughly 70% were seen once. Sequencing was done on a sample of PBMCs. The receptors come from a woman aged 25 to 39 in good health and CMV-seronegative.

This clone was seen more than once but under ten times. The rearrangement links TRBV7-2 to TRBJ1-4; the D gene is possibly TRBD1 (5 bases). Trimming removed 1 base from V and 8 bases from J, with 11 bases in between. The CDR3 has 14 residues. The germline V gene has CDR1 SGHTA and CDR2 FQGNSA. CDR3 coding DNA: TGTGCCAGCAGCTTAGAGTCAGGGCGAGAAAAACTGTTTTTT. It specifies CASSLESGREKLFF.

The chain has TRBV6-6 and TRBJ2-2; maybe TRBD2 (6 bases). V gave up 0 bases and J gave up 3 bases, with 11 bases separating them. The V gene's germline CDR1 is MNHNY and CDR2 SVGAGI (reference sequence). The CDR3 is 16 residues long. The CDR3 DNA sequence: TGTGCCAGCAGTTACTCGGGGGGATGGGACACCGGGGAGCTGTTTTTT. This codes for CASSYSGGWDTGELFF.

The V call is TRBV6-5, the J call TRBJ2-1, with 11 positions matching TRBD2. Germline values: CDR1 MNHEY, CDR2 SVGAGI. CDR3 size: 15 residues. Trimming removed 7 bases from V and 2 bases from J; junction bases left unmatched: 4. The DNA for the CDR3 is TGTGCCAGCACACCGGGACTAGCGGCCTACAATGAGCAGTTCTTC. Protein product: CASTPGLAAYNEQFF.

In nucleotides, the CDR3 is TGTGCCAGCAGTTTACTCACCCTGCGGGGCAATGAGCAGTTCTTC. Translated, it gives CASSLLTLRGNEQFF. This chain connects TRBV28 to TRBJ2-1; TRBD2 might be the D (6 bases). The germline gives CDR1 MDHEN, CDR2 SYDVKM. Trimming removed 2 bases at V and 6 bases at J, with 14 bases between. The CDR3 covers 15 residues.

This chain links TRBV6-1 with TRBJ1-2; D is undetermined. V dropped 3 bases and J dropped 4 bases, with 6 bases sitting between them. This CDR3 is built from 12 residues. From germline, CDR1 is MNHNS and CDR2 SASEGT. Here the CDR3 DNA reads TGTGCCAGCAGTGACATCGGCTATGGCTACACCTTC. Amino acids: CASSDIGYGYTF.

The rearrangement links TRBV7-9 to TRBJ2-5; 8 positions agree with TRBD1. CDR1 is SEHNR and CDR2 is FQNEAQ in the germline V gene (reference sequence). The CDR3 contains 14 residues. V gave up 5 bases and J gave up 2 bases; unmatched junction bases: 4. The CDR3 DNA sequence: TGTGCCAGCAGCGTCGGACAGGGACAAGAGACCCAGTACTTC. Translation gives CASSVGQGQETQYF. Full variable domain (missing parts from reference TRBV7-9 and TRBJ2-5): DTGVSQNPRHKITKRGQNVTFRCDPISEHNRLYWYRQTLGQGPEFLTYFQNEAQLEKSRLLSDRFSAERPKGSFSTLEIQRTEQGDSAMYLCASSVGQGQETQYFGPGTRLLVL.

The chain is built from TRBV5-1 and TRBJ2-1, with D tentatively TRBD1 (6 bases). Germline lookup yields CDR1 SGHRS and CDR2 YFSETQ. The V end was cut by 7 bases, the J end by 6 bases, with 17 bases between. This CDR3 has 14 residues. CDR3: CASSKATQGNEQFF. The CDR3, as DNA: TGCGCCAGCTCCAAGGCCACACAGGGCAATGAGCAGTTCTTC.

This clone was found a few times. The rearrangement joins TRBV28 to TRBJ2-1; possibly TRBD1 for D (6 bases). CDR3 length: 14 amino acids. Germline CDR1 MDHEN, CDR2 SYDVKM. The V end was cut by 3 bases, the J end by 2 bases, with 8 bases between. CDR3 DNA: TGTGCCAGCAGTTTTGGGGACACCTACAATGAGCAGTTCTTC. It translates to CASSFGDTYNEQFF.

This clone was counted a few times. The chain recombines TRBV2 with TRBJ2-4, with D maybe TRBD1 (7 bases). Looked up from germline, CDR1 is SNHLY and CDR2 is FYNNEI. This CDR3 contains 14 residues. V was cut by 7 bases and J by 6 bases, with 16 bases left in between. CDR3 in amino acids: CASTQGPGGNIQYF. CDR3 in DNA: TGTGCCAGCACACAGGGGCCCGGGGGAAACATTCAGTACTTC.

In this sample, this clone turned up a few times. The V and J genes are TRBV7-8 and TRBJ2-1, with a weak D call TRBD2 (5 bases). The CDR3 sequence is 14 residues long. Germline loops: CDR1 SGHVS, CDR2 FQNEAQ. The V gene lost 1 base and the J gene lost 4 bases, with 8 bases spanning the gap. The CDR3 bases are TGTGCCAGCAGCTTAGGAGGGTTTTACAATGAGCAGTTCTTC. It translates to CASSLGGFYNEQFF.

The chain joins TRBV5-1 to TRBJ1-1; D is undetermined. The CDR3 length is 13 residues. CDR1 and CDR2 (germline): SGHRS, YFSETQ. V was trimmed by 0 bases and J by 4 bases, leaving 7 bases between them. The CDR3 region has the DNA TGCGCCAGCAGCTTGGCCTTCGGCACTGAAGCTTTCTTT. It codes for CASSLAFGTEAFF.

The CDR3 spells CASSYSRFGGELFF. Written as DNA, the CDR3 is TGTGCCAGCAGTTACTCTAGGTTCGGGGGGGAGCTGTTTTTT. The J gene is TRBJ2-2, the V gene TRBV6-5; D is undetermined. V was clipped by 0 bases and J by 8 bases, with 10 bases between them. CDR3 size: 14 residues. Germline CDR1 MNHEY, CDR2 SVGAGI.

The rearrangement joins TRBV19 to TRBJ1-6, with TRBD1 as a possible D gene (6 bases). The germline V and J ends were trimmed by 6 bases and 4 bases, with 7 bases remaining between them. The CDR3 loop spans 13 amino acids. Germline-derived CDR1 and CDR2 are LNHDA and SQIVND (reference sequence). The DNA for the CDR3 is TGTGCCAGTAGGGACAGTTATAATTCACCCCTCCACTTT. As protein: CASRDSYNSPLHF.

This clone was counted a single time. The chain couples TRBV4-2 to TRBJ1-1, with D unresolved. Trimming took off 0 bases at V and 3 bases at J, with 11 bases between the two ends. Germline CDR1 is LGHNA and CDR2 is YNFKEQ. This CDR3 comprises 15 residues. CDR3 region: CASSQDLALYTEAFF. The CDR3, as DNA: TGTGCCAGCAGCCAAGATTTGGCCTTATACACTGAAGCTTTCTTT.

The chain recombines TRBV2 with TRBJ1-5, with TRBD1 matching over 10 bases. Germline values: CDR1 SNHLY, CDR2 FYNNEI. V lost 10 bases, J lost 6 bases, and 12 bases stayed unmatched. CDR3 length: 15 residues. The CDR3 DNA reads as TGTGCCACAGCCCCCGGCGGGACAGGGGTTCAGCCCCAGCATTTT. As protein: CATAPGGTGVQPQHF.

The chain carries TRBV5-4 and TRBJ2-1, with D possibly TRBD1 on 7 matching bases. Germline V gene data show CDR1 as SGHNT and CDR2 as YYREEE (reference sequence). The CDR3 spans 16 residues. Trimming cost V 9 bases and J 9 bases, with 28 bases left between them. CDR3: CATTPKVEGARSEQFF. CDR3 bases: TGTGCCACTACGCCCAAGGTGGAGGGGGCGCGAAGTGAGCAGTTCTTC.